The TCR beta chain described here comes from a study of blood T cell repertoires in COVID-19. Overall study: Both acute and convalescent COVID-19 samples were obtained from the United States, Italy and Spain. T cells, B-cell-depleted T cells, or PBMCs provided the cDNA or gDNA that served as material.

This CDR3 is built from 16 residues. Trimming cost V 5 bases and J 3 bases; bases outside gene matches: 13. Germline loops: CDR1 SGHRS, CDR2 YFSETQ. Original processing notes: Researchers report that nucleated cell counts were estimated from reference gene primer amplification. The repertoire was sequenced with immunoSEQ multiplex PCR; TCRdb's copy has only in-frame clones and lacks some. The DNA gave D and trimming, while V, J and clone size come from that table. Among around 100,000 clones listed, about 89% were seen once. Specimen: peripheral blood. The TCR was taken from a woman in her twenties or thirties with acute or convalescent COVID-19. V is TRBV5-1 and J is TRBJ1-2; 7 positions match TRBD1. The CDR3 sequence: CASRWDSLGVDYGYTF. The CDR3 bases are TGCGCCAGCAGGTGGGACAGCCTAGGTGTAGACTATGGCTACACCTTC. Full variable domain (outside the CDR3, taken from reference TRBV5-1 and TRBJ1-2): KAGVTQTPRYLIKTRGQQVTLSCSPISGHRSVSWYQQTPGQGLQFLFEYFSETQRNKGNFPGRFSGRQFSNSRSEMNVSTLELGDSALYLCASRWDSLGVDYGYTFGSGTRLTVV.